This T cell receptor (beta chain) emerged from a study of T-cell memory formation after mild COVID-19 (dated by TCRdb to 2020 to 2022). At the level of the whole study: TCR sequence clusters from the two donors were found to be largely donor specific. T-cell clones expanding and contracting after mild COVID-19 in two donors were tracked by longitudinal TCRalpha and TCRbeta repertoire sequencing. The cohort was made up of two young adult volunteers, one female and one male, who were previously healthy. Paper-wide results and their limitations: Clones that contracted from day 15 to 85 showed balanced CD4/CD8 phenotypes, whereas a second wave of clones that expanded from day 15 to 37 leaned towards CD4+. Some responding clones were found in pre-infection memory, which suggests that pre-existing cross-reactive memory T cells took part in the SARS-CoV-2 response. The second-wave clones that peaked on day 37 were not confirmed to be SARS-CoV-2 specific. Contracting CD4+ clones appeared mostly in the CM and EM memory subsets, whereas CD8+ clones were enriched in EMRA. The study included only two mild cases, and larger cohorts that include severe cases with pre-infection samples were judged to be necessary.

V is pruned by 5 bases and J by 6 bases, leaving 7 bases of the junction without a gene match. Its CDR3 holds 14 amino acids, cysteine through phenylalanine. Only the CDR3 portion is preserved as DNA: 42 bases, with reading frame beginning at the first base. The germline V gene sets CDR1 to SGHVS and CDR2 to FNYEAQ. Data came from an Illumina NovaSeq 6000. cDNA libraries for TCRalpha and TCRbeta were prepared by 5'RACE using constant-segment primers, with sample barcodes and unique molecular identifiers added. Trizol reagent was used to extract RNA from every sample. Amplification of the libraries took two PCR steps, and the second step added a second sample barcode plus Illumina TruSeq adapters. Libraries were sequenced on an Illumina NovaSeq with 2 x 150 bp paired-end reads. Concerning the study's data processing: Reads were demultiplexed and collapsed into UMI-guided consensus sequences with migec v1.2.7. With mixcr v2.1.11, UMI consensuses were aligned to TRA and TRB V and J templates and assembled into clonotypes. A clonotype was counted as expanded or contracted only when both edgeR and NoisET called the clonotype significant, with the noise models trained on biological replicates. For edgeR calls, the cutoffs were a false discovery rate-adjusted p below 0.01 and a log2 fold-change threshold of 1. As an exploratory analysis of dynamics, max-normalized trajectories of the 1000 most abundant clonotypes were examined by PCA with hierarchical clustering. Separately sequenced CD4+ and CD8+ repertoires were used to assign the CD4 or CD8 phenotype of responding clones. TCRdb ran its own pipeline on the public reads, namely fastp trimming at Q25 and MiXCR clone calling, and kept in-frame beta chains. Entries that share a CDR3 protein sequence are merged under the most common genes and DNA. TCRdb's processing, not the authors', yielded these V and J calls. Present in this sample are roughly 48,000 distinct CDR3 sequences, 25% to 30% of which were seen just once. The leading ten clones occupy around two fifths of the sample.

This clonotype was seen a few times. Its antigen is not yet known. No base quality values were provided; no much bigger clone lies one nucleotide off. PBMCs were isolated by Ficoll-Paque density gradient centrifugation. Material: PBMCs or a T cell subset sorted from them (not recorded which). The V gene is TRBV7-6 and the J gene is TRBJ2-1; the central 7 bases match TRBD2. The receptor was isolated from a man younger than 35 who had mild COVID-19 (a few samples of this study predate the infection). The sample titles of this study are shuffled in the database, so cell type and time point are left out; the donor was told from shared clones. The CDR3 protein is CASSPGGGVNEQFF. The bases are TGTGCCAGCAGCCCTGGGGGAGGGGTCAATGAGCAGTTCTTC.